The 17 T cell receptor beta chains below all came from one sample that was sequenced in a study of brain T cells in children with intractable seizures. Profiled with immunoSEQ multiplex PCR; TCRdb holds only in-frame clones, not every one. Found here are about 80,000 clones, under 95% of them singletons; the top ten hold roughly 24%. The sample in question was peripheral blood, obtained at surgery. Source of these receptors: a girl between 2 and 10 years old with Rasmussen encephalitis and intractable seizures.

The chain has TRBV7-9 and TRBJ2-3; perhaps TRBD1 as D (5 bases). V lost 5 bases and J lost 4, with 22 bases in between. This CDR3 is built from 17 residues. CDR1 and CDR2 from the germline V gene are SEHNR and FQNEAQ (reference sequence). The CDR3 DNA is TGTGCCAGCAGCCCGAAGGGGTGGCCTCCCGGCGCAGATACGCAGTATTTT. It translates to CASSPKGWPPGADTQYF.

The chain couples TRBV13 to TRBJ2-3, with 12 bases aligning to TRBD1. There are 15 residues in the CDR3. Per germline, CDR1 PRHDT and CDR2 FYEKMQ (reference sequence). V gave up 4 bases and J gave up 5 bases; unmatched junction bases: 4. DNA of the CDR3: TGTGCCAGCAGCTCCCGGGACAGGGGGCAAGATACGCAGTATTTT. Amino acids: CASSSRDRGQDTQYF. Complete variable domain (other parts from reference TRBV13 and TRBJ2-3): AAGVIQSPRHLIKEKRETATLKCYPIPRHDTVYWYQQGPGQDPQFLISFYEKMQSDKGSIPDRFSAQQFSDYHSELNMSSLELGDSALYFCASSSRDRGQDTQYFGPGTRLTVL.

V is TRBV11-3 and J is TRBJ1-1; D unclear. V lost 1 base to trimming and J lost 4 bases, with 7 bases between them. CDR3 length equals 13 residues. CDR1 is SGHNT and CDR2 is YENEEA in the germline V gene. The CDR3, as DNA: TGTGCCAGCAGCTTAGGGCGGGTCACTGAAGCTTTCTTT. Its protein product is CASSLGRVTEAFF.

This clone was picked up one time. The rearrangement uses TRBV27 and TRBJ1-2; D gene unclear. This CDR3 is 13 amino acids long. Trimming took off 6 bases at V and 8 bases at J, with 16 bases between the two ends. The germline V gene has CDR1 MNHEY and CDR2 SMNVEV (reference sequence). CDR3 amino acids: CASRETGKGGYTF. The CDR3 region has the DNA TGTGCCAGCAGGGAGACGGGGAAAGGCGGCTACACCTTC.

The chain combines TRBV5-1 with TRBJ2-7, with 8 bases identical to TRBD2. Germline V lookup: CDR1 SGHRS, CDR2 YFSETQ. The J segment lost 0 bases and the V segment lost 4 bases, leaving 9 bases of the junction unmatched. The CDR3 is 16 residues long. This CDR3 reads CASSPGLASSSYEQYF. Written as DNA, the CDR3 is TGCGCCAGCAGCCCCGGACTAGCCTCTAGCTCCTACGAGCAGTACTTC.

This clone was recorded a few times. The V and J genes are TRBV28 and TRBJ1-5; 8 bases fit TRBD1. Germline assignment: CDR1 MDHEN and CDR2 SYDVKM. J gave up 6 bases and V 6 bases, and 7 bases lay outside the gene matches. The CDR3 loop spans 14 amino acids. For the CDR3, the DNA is TGTGCCAGCAGCTCAGGACAGGGAGCTCAGCCCCAGCATTTT. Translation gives CASSSGQGAQPQHF.

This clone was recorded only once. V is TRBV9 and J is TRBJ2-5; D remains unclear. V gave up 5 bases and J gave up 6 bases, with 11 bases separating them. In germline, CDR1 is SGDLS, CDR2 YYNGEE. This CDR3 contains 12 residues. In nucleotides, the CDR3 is TGTGCCAGCAGTGACGATGCCCAGACCCAGTACTTC. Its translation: CASSDDAQTQYF.

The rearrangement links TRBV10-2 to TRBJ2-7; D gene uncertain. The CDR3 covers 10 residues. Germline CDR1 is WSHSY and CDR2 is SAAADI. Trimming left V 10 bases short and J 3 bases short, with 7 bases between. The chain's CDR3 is CATLDYEQYF. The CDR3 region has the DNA TGCGCCACCCTAGACTACGAGCAGTACTTC.

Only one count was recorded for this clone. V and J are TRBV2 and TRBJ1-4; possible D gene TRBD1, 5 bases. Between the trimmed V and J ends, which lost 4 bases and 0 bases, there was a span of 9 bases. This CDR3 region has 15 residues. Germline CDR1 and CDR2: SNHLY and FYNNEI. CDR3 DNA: TGTGCCAGCAGTGCAAGGGGCTCAACTAATGAAAAACTGTTTTTT. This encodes CASSARGSTNEKLFF.

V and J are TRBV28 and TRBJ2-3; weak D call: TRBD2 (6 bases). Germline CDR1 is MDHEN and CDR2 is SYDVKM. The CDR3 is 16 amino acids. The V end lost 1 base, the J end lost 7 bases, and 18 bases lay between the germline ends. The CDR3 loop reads CASSLFSGRKPYTQYF. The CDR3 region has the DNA TGTGCCAGCAGTTTATTCTCCGGGAGAAAGCCGTATACGCAGTATTTT.

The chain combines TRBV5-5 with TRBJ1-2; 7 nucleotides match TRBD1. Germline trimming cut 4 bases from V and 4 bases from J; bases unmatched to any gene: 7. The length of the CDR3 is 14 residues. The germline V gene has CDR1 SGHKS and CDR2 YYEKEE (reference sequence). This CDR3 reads CASSPGTARYGYTF. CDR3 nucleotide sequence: TGTGCCAGCAGCCCTGGGACAGCCCGCTATGGCTACACCTTC.

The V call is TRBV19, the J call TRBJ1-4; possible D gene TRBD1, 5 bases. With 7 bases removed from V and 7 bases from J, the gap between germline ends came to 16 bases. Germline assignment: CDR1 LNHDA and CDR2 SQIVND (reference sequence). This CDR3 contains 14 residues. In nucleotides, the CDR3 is TGTGCCAGTACGGGACGGGGTAGAGCTGAAAAACTGTTTTTT. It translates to CASTGRGRAEKLFF.

The CDR3, as DNA: TGTGCCAGCAGCGGTGGTGGGGAGACTAGCCCCTACGAGCAGTACTTC. This sequence encodes CASSGGGETSPYEQYF. This rearrangement joins TRBV21-1 to TRBJ2-7; the table names TRBD2, a call not compared with the DNA. TRBV21-1 counts as a pseudogene. This CDR3 has 16 amino acids.

The CDR3 reads CASMRDRGYNEQFF. The CDR3 region has the DNA TGTGCCAGCATGCGGGATAGGGGATACAATGAGCAGTTCTTC. The J gene is TRBJ2-1, the V gene TRBV6-5, with D tentatively TRBD2 (6 bases). Trimming stripped 7 bases from V and 4 bases from J, with 14 bases between. This CDR3 comprises 14 residues. Germline V gene data show CDR1 as MNHEY and CDR2 as SVGAGI.

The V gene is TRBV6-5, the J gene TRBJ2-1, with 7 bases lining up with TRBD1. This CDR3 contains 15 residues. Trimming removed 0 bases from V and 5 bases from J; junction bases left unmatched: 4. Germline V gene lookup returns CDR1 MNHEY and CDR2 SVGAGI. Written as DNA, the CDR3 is TGTGCCAGCAGTTACTCGACGGGACAGCACAATGAGCAGTTCTTC. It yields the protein CASSYSTGQHNEQFF.

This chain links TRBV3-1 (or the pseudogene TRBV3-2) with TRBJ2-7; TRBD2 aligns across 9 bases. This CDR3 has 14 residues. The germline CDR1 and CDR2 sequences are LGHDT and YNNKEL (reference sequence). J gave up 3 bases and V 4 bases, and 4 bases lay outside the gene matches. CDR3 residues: CASSPKRGVYEQYF. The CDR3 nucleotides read TGTGCCAGCAGCCCGAAGCGGGGGGTCTACGAGCAGTACTTC.

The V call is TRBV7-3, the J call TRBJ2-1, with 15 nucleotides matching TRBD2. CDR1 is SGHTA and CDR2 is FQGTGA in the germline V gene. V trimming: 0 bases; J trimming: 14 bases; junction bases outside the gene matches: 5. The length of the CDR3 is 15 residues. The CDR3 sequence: CASSLTGGTSGRKFF. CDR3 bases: TGTGCCAGCAGCTTAACGGGTGGGACTAGCGGGAGGAAGTTCTTC.